The 3 T cell receptor beta chains below come from one sample, sequenced in a study of T cells in Graves' hyperthyroidism and ophthalmopathy. Template material for amplifying TCR beta CDR3 regions consisted of RNA transcripts. TCR CDR3 underwent first-round RT-PCR with the HTBI primer set. One entry per CDR3 protein results from TCRdb running MiXCR on the multiplex PCR reads. The repertoire has around 600,000 distinct CDR3 sequences, more than 14% of them found once; the top ten carry about an eighth. The sequenced material came from blood. These receptors all come from a woman in her forties or fifties with Graves' ophthalmopathy.

Many counts were recorded for this clonotype. The chain links TRBV10-3 to TRBJ2-5; D uncertain. The CDR3 loop spans 12 amino acids. The V gene lost 8 bases and the J gene lost 0 bases, with 7 bases spanning the gap. Germline V gene data show CDR1 as ENHRY and CDR2 as SYGVKD. CDR3 nucleotide sequence: TGTGCCATCGGAGAGGACCAAGAGACCCAGTACTTC. It codes for CAIGEDQETQYF.

This clonotype has ten or more counts. This chain connects TRBV6-1 to TRBJ1-1; 11 bases are shared with TRBD1. Germline CDR1 reads MNHNS; CDR2 reads SASEGT. Trimming at V came to 7 bases and at J to 0 bases, leaving 13 bases not matched to a gene. The CDR3 consists of 18 residues. The CDR3 loop is CASNLKTGTGGMNTEAFF. Written as DNA, the CDR3 is TGTGCCAGCAACTTAAAAACCGGGACAGGGGGGATGAACACTGAAGCTTTCTTT.

The CDR3 reads CASTTSTNTEAFF. The DNA for the CDR3 is TGTGCCAGCACTACAAGCACGAACACTGAAGCTTTCTTT. This chain uses TRBV28 with TRBJ1-1; D not resolved. With 7 bases removed from V and 1 base from J, the gap between germline ends came to 10 bases. CDR1 and CDR2 (germline): MDHEN, SYDVKM. The CDR3 is 13 amino acids.